The source of this TCR beta chain is a study of CD8+CD57+ T cells in acquired aplastic anemia. Looking at the study overall: Healthy-donor CD4+ cells averaged about 11 million reads. Study-level findings and limits: Patients versus controls showed no significant CD8+ Simpson's diversity difference.

Profiles of TCR beta VDJ and CDR3 were generated from a genomic DNA template. TCRdb analysed the reads with MiXCR anew, one entry per CDR3 protein. Altogether 95,000 to 120,000 distinct CDR3 sequences are present, roughly 51% being singletons, with the ten largest covering around a third. On this clonotype: Its antigen remains unknown.

From germline, CDR1 is WNHNN and CDR2 SYGVQD (reference sequence). This CDR3 is 21 amino acids long. V trimming: 0 bases; J trimming: 2 bases; junction bases outside the gene matches: 17. This chain connects TRBV10-1 to TRBJ1-5; TRBD1 matches 9 bases. Specimen: sorted CD4+, CD8+, or CD8+CD57+ T cells (not recorded which) from PBMCs. This clonotype was sampled from a human donor in good health, serving as a control. CDR3 sequence (DNA): TGCGCCAGCAGTGAGTCGGGACAGGGCCGTAGCAATCTCCTTGGCAATCAGCCCCAGCATTTT. It specifies CASSESGQGRSNLLGNQPQHF.